A single T cell receptor beta chain is shown here with its context. Germline-derived CDR1 and CDR2 are MDHEN and SYDVKM. J gave up 1 base and V 3 bases, and 7 bases lay outside the gene matches. CDR3 length: 16 residues. In the original workflow: Estimates of nucleated cell counts were drawn from the amplification of reference gene primers. Here immunoSEQ multiplex PCR was the method, and the copy in TCRdb shows in-frame clones only, minus some. That table is the source of V, J and clone size, and D and trimming were worked out from the DNA. The data show about 80,000 clones, approximately 79% seen once. These data come from a study of blood T cell repertoires in COVID-19.

The chain carries TRBV28 and TRBJ2-7; 9 bases are a match to TRBD1. The sample was peripheral blood. This receptor was taken from a man in his 70s with active or convalescent COVID-19. The CDR3 DNA reads as TGTGCCAGCAGTTTGAGGGGACAGGGACTATCCTACGAGCAGTACTTC. Its translation is CASSLRGQGLSYEQYF.